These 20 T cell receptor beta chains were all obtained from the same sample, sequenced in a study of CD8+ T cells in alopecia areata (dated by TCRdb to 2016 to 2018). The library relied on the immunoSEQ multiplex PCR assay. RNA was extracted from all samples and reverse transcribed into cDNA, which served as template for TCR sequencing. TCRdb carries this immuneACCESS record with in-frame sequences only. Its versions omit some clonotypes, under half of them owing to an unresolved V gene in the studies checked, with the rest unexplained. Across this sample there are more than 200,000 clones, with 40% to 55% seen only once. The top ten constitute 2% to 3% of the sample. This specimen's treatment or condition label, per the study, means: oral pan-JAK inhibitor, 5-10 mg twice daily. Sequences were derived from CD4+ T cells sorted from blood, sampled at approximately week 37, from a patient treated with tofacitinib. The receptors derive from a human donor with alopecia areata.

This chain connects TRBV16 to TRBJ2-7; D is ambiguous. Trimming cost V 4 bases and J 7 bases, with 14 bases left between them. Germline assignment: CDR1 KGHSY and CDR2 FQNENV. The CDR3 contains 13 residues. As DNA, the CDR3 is TGTGCCAGCAGCCCGCCCTCGGGCCGGGAGCAGTACTTC. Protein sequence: CASSPPSGREQYF.

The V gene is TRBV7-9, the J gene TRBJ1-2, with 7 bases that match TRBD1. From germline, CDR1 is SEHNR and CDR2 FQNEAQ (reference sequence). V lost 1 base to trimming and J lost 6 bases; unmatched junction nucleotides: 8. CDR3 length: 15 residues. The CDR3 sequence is CASSLGRGQMDGYTF. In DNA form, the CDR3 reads TGTGCCAGCAGCTTAGGGAGGGGGCAGATGGATGGCTACACCTTC. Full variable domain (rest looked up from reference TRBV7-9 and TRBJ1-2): DTGVSQNPRHKITKRGQNVTFRCDPISEHNRLYWYRQTLGQGPEFLTYFQNEAQLEKSRLLSDRFSAERPKGSFSTLEIQRTEQGDSAMYLCASSLGRGQMDGYTFGSGTRLTVV.

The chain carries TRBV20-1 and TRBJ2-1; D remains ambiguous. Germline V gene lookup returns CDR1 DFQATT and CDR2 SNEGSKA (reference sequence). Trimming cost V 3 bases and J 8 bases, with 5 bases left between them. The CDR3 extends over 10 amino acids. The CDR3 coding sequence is TGCAGTGCTAGGGATGATGAGCAGTTCTTC. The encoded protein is CSARDDEQFF.

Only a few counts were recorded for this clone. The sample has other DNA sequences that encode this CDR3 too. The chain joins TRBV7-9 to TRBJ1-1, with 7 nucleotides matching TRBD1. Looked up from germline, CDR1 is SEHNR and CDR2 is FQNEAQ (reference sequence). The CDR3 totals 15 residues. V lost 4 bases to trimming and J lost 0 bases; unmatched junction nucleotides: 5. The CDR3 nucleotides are TGTGCCAGCAGCTCGCCGGGACAGTTGAACACTGAAGCTTTCTTT. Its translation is CASSSPGQLNTEAFF.

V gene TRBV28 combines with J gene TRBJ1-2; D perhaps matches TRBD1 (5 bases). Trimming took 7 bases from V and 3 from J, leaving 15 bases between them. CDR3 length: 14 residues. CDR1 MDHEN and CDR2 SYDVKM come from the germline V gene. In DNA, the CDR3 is TGTGCCAGCAACTCAGCGGGACGGTACTATGGCTACACCTTC. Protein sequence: CASNSAGRYYGYTF.

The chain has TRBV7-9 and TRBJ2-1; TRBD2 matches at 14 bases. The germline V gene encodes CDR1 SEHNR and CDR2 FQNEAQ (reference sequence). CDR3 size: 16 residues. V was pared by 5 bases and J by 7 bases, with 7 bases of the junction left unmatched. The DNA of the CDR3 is TGTGCCAGCAGCCTCCCCGGGACTAGCGGGAGAAATGAGCAGTTCTTC. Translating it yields CASSLPGTSGRNEQFF. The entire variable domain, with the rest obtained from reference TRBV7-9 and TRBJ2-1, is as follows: DTGVSQNPRHKITKRGQNVTFRCDPISEHNRLYWYRQTLGQGPEFLTYFQNEAQLEKSRLLSDRFSAERPKGSFSTLEIQRTEQGDSAMYLCASSLPGTSGRNEQFFGPGTRLTVL.

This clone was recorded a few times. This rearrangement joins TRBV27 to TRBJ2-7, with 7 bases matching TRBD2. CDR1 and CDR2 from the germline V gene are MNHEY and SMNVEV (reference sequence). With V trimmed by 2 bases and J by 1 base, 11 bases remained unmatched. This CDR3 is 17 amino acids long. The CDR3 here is CASSLEGGRRRSYEQYF. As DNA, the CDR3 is TGTGCCAGCAGTTTAGAGGGAGGGCGTAGGAGGTCCTACGAGCAGTACTTC.

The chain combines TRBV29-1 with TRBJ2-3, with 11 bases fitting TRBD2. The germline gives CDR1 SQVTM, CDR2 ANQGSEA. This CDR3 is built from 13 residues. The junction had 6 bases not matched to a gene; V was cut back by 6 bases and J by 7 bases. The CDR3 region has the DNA TGCAGCGTGACTACTAGCGGGAGTTATACGCAGTATTTT. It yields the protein CSVTTSGSYTQYF.

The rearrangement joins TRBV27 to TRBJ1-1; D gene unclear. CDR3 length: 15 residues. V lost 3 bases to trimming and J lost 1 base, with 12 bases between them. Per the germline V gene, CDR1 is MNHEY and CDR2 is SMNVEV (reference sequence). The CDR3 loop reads CASSFRPKGNTEAFF. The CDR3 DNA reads TGTGCCAGCAGTTTCCGGCCGAAGGGGAACACTGAAGCTTTCTTT.

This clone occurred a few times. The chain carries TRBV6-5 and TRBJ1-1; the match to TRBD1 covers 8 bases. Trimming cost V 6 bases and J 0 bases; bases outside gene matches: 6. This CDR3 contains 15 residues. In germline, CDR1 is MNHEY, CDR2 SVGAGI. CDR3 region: CASSGQGGLNTEAFF. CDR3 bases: TGTGCCAGCAGCGGACAGGGCGGACTGAACACTGAAGCTTTCTTT.

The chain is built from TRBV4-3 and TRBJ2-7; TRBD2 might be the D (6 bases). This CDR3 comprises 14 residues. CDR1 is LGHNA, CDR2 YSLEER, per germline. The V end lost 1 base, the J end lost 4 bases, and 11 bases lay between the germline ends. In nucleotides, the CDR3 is TGCGCCAGCAGCCAAGGGAGGGCGGAGTACGAGCAGTACTTC. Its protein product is CASSQGRAEYEQYF.

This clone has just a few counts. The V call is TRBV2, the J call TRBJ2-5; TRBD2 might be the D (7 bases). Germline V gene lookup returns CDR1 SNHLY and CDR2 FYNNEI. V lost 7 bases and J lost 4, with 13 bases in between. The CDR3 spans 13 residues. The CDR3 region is CASNRERGETQYF. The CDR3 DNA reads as TGTGCCAGCAACAGGGAGCGGGGAGAGACCCAGTACTTC.

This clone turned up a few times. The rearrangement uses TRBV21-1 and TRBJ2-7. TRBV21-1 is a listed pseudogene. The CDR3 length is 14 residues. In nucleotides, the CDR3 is TGTGCCAGCAGGGGGGACGTCCCGACCTACGAGCAGTACTTC. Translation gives CASRGDVPTYEQYF.

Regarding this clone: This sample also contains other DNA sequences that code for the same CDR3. The CDR3 here is CASSYGQSYGYTF. The CDR3 DNA reads TGTGCCAGCAGTTACGGGCAGTCTTATGGCTACACCTTC. The chain carries TRBV6-5 and TRBJ1-2, with D hard to call. V lost 2 bases and J 5 bases, leaving 9 bases between the germline ends. The germline V gene has CDR1 MNHEY and CDR2 SVGAGI. There are 13 residues in the CDR3.

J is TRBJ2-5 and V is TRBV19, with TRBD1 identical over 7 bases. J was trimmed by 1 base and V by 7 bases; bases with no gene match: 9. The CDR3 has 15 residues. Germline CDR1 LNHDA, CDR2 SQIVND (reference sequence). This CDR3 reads CASNDQGQRQETQYF. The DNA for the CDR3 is TGTGCCAGTAATGACCAGGGACAGCGCCAAGAGACCCAGTACTTC.

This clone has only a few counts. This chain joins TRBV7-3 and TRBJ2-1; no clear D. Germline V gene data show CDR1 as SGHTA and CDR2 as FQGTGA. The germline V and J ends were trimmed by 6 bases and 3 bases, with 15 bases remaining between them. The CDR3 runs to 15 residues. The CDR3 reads CASRYDNGYYNEQFF. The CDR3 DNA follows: TGTGCCAGCAGATATGACAATGGATACTACAATGAGCAGTTCTTC.

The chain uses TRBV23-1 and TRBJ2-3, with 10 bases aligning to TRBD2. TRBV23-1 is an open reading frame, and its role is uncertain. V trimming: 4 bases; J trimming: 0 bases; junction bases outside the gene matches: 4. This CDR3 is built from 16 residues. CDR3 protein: CASSRRLAGSTDTQYF. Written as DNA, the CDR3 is TGCGCCAGCAGTCGTCGACTAGCGGGTAGCACAGATACGCAGTATTTT.

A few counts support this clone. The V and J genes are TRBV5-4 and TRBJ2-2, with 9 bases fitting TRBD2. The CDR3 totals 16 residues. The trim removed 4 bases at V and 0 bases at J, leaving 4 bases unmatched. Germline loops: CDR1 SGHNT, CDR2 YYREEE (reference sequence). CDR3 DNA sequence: TGTGCCAGCAGCACAGGACTAGCGCCGAACACCGGGGAGCTGTTTTTT. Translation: CASSTGLAPNTGELFF.

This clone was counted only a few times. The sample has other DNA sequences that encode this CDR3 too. DNA of the CDR3: TGCAGTGCTAGACTGAACACTGAAGCTTTCTTT. This translates into CSARLNTEAFF. The rearrangement links TRBV20-1 to TRBJ1-1; no clear D. The CDR3 extends over 11 amino acids. The ends were cut back, 2 bases at V and 0 bases at J, with 1 base in the middle. Germline values: CDR1 DFQATT, CDR2 SNEGSKA (reference sequence).

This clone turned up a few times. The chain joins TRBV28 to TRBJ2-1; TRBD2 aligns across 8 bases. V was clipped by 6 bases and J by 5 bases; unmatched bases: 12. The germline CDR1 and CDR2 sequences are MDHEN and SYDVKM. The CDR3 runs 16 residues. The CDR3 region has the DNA TGTGCCAGCAGCCCGAAAACTAGCGGTAGAAACAATGAGCAGTTCTTC. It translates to CASSPKTSGRNNEQFF.